This T cell receptor beta chain stems from a study of T-cell reconstitution after alpha-beta-depleted transplantation in children. Unique molecular identifiers were incorporated when the TCRbeta library was constructed. A single record per CDR3 protein comes from TCRdb applying MiXCR to the PCR reads. This sample carries roughly 610,000 distinct CDR3 sequences, 10% to 13% of them seen once, and the ten largest clones take about 4%. Trimming stripped 5 bases from V and 5 bases from J, with 12 bases between. Germline lookup yields CDR1 SGHAT and CDR2 FQNNGV. CDR3 length: 14 amino acids. The V and J genes are TRBV11-2 and TRBJ2-2; no clear D gene. This receptor was obtained from a human donor who donated a stem cell graft to a child with acute myeloid leukemia. The sample in question was PBMCs from the stem cell graft donor, obtained from the stem cell graft. The CDR3 here is CASSPPLGTGELFF. The CDR3 DNA reads as TGTGCCAGCAGCCCCCCCTTGGGAACCGGGGAGCTGTTTTTT. Full variable domain (remainder filled in from reference TRBV11-2 and TRBJ2-2): EAGVAQSPRYKIIEKRQSVAFWCNPISGHATLYWYQQILGQGPKLLIQFQNNGVVDDSQLPKDRFSAERLKGVDSTLKIQPAKLEDSAVYLCASSPPLGTGELFFGEGSRLTVL.